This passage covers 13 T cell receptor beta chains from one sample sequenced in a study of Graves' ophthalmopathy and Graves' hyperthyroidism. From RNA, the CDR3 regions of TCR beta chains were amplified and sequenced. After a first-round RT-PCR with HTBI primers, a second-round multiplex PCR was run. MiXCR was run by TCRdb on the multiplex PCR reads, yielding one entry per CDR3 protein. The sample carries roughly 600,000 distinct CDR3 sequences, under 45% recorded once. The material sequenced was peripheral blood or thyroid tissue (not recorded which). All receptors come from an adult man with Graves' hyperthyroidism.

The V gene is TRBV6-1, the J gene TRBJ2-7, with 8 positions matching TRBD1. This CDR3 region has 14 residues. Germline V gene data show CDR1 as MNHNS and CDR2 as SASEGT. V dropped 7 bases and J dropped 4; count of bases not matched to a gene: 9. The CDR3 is CASTQDRARYEQYF. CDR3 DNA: TGTGCCAGCACCCAGGACAGGGCTCGGTACGAGCAGTACTTC.

This CDR3 reads CASSLLPEEQYF. The DNA for the CDR3 is TGCGCCAGCAGCTTGTTGCCGGAGGAGCAGTACTTC. The chain carries TRBV5-1 and TRBJ2-7; D unclear. CDR1 is SGHRS and CDR2 is YFSETQ in the germline V gene. The germline V and J ends were trimmed by 1 base and 7 bases, with 9 bases remaining between them. The CDR3 is 12 amino acids.

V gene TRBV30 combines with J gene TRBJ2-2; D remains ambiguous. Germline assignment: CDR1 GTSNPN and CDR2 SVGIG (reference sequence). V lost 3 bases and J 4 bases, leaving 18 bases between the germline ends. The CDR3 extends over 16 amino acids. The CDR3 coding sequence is TGTGCCTGGAGCATCCTAGTAGGGTCGAGCACCGGGGAGCTGTTTTTT. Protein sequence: CAWSILVGSSTGELFF.

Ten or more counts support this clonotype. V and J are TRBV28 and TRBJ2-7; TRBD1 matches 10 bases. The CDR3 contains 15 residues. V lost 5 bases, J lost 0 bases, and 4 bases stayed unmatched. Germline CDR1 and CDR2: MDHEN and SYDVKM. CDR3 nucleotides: TGTGCCAGCAGTACAAGGACAGGGGGCTCCTACGAGCAGTACTTC. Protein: CASSTRTGGSYEQYF. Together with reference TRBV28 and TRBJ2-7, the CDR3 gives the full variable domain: DVKVTQSSRYLVKRTGEKVFLECVQDMDHENMFWYRQDPGLGLRLIYFSYDVKMKEKGDIPEGYSVSREKKERFSLILESASTNQTSMYLCASSTRTGGSYEQYFGPGTRLTVT.

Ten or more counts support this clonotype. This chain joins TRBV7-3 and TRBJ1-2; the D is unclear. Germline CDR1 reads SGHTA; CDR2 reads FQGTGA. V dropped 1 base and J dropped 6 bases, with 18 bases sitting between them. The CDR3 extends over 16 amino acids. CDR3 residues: CASSLRPSGGGNGYTF. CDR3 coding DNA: TGTGCCAGCAGCTTAAGGCCCAGTGGCGGAGGGAATGGCTACACCTTC.

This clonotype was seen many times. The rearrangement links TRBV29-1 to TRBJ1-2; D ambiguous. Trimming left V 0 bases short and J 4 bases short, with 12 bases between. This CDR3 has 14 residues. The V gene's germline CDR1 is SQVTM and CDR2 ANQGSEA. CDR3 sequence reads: CSVEEVVRTYGYTF. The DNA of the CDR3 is TGCAGCGTTGAAGAGGTAGTAAGGACCTATGGCTACACCTTC.

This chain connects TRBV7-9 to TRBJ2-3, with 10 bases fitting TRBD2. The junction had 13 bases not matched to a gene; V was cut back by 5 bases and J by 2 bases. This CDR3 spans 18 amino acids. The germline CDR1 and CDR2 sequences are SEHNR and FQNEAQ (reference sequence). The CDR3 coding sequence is TGTGCCAGCAGCCAAGAAAGTCCTAGCGGGGGTATCACAGATACGCAGTATTTT. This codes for CASSQESPSGGITDTQYF.

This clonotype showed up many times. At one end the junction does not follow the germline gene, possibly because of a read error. The CDR3 is CASSLGTDQETQYF. The CDR3 DNA reads TGTGCCAGCAGCTTAGGGACAGACCAAGAGACCCAGTACTTC. The chain has TRBV12-3 or TRBV12-4 and TRBJ2-5, with 7 nucleotides matching TRBD1. This CDR3 comprises 14 residues.

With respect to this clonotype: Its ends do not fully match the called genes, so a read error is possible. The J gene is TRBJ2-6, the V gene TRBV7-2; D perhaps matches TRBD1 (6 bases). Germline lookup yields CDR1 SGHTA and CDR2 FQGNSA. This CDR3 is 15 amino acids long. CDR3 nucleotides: TGCGCCAGCAGCTTAGAGGGGGTCGGGGCCAACGTCCTGACTTTC. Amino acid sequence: CASSLEGVGANVLTF.

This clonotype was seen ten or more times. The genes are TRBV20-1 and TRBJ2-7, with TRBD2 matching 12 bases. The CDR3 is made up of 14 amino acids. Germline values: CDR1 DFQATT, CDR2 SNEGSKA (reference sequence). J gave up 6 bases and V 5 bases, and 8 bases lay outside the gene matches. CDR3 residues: CSASLLAGGSEQYF. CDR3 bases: TGCAGTGCTTCACTACTAGCGGGGGGCTCCGAGCAGTACTTC.

This CDR3 reads CASSGTGITGAQPQHF. CDR3 DNA: TGTGCCAGCAGCGGGACAGGGATCACAGGGGCTCAGCCCCAGCATTTT. The chain has TRBV7-2 and TRBJ1-5; 9 bases agree with TRBD1. Trimming cost V 5 bases and J 6 bases; bases outside gene matches: 11. CDR1 and CDR2 (germline): SGHTA, FQGNSA. The CDR3 length is 16 residues.

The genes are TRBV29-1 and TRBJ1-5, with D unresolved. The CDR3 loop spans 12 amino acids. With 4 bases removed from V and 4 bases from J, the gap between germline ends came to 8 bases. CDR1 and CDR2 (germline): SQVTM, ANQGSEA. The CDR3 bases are TGCAGCGTTGTTGAGGGTAATCAGCCCCAGCATTTT. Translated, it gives CSVVEGNQPQHF.

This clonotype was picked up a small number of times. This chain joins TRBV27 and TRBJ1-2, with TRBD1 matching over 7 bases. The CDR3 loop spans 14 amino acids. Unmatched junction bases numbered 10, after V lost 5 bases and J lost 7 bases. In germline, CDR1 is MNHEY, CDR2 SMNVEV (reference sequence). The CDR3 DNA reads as TGTGCCAGCAGTCCACTACAGACAGGGCTTGGCTACACCTTC. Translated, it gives CASSPLQTGLGYTF.